These 4 T cell receptor beta chains came from one sample sequenced in a study of Graves' ophthalmopathy and Graves' hyperthyroidism. TCR beta CDR3 regions were amplified from RNA transcripts. The library came from an HTBI-primed first-round RT-PCR and a second-round multiplex PCR. TCRdb analysed the multiplex PCR reads with MiXCR anew, one entry per CDR3 protein. The table includes 400,000 or so distinct CDR3 sequences, 17% detected once. The sequenced sample was peripheral blood. These receptors came from an adult woman with stable Graves' hyperthyroidism.

V is TRBV7-8 and J is TRBJ2-7; 7 bases agree with TRBD1. CDR1 is SGHVS, CDR2 FQNEAQ, per germline. The CDR3 contains 13 residues. Germline trimming cut 8 bases from V and 6 bases from J; bases unmatched to any gene: 10. The CDR3 region has the DNA TGTGCCAGCCACCGACAGGGATTAAGCGAGCAGTACTTC. This codes for CASHRQGLSEQYF. Using reference TRBV7-8 and TRBJ2-7 for the parts outside the CDR3, the full variable domain is GAGVSQSPRYKVAKRGQDVALRCDPISGHVSLFWYQQALGQGPEFLTYFQNEAQLDKSGLPSDRFFAERPEGSVSTLKIQRTQQEDSAVYLCASHRQGLSEQYFGPGTRLTVT.

This clonotype was counted many times. The chain combines TRBV5-5 with TRBJ2-7; no firm D call. The CDR3 has 13 residues. V lost 0 bases and J lost 4, with 8 bases in between. CDR1 SGHKS and CDR2 YYEKEE come from the germline V gene (reference sequence). In nucleotides, the CDR3 is TGTGCCAGCAGCTTGGTTCCTGAGTACGAGCAGTACTTC. As protein: CASSLVPEYEQYF.

This clonotype was observed a few times. At one end the junction does not follow the germline gene, possibly because of a read error. The V gene is TRBV4-1, the J gene TRBJ2-4, with TRBD2 matching 8 bases. This CDR3 has 16 residues. From germline, CDR1 is MGHRA and CDR2 YSYEKL. CDR3 DNA sequence: TGCGCCAGCAGCCAAGCAAAAGCGGGAGTTGCCGACATTAAGTACTTC. Amino acid sequence: CASSQAKAGVADIKYF.

This clonotype was seen many times. In DNA form, the CDR3 reads TGTGCCAGTCCGACTAGCGGGAGCGAAACCGGGGAGCTGTTTTTT. Encoded protein: CASPTSGSETGELFF. The V gene is TRBV27, the J gene TRBJ2-2; 12 bases match TRBD2. The CDR3 runs 15 residues. The V and J ends lost 9 bases and 5 bases, in that order; junction bases with no gene match: 7. Germline V CDR1 and CDR2: MNHEY, SMNVEV (reference sequence).